A selection of T cell receptor beta chains follows, all from one sample in a study of blood T cell repertoires in COVID-19. TCRdb's copy holds only in-frame clones and misses some; the assay was immunoSEQ multiplex PCR. The sample contains more than 150,000 clones, 90% to 95% of which appear only once. The sequenced sample consisted of peripheral blood. The receptors were sampled from a man aged 45-65 years with acute or convalescent COVID-19. Each CDR3 is given with its conserved first and last residue. Each record gives: clone size, D gene, V gene, J gene, CDR3 protein, CDR3 DNA. The D gene is left open where the match is weak. Rows give clone size only sometimes, using once, few, many, or a class for an expanded clone.

-	TRBD2	TRBV7-2	TRBJ2-3	CASSLNSGDTDTQYF	TGTGCCAGCAGCTTGAATAGCGGGGACACAGATACGCAGTATTTT
-	TRBD1	TRBV27	TRBJ1-5	CASRDRGRQNSNQPQHF	TGTGCCAGCAGGGACAGGGGGCGTCAAAATAGCAATCAGCCCCAGCATTTT
-	-	TRBV4-1	TRBJ1-1	CASSRALAWFTEAFF	TGCGCCAGCAGCCGGGCACTCGCCTGGTTCACTGAAGCTTTCTTT
-	-	TRBV3-1/TRBV3-2	TRBJ2-6	CASSRGAERGLWANVLTF	TGTGCCAGCAGCCGGGGGGCCGAGCGGGGTCTCTGGGCCAACGTCCTGACTTTC
-	TRBD2	TRBV9	TRBJ2-1	CASSVGPAGGVHNEQFF	TGTGCCAGCAGCGTAGGACCAGCGGGGGGTGTCCACAATGAGCAGTTCTTC
-	-	TRBV30	TRBJ1-4	CAWSKSGEKLFF	TGTGCCTGGAGTAAATCCGGTGAAAAACTGTTTTTT
-	-	TRBV6-6	TRBJ1-1	CASSTGQPNTEAFF	TGTGCCAGCAGTACGGGACAACCGAACACTGAAGCTTTCTTT
-	-	TRBV12-5	TRBJ2-7	CARAPPYEQYF	TGTGCTAGAGCTCCCCCCTACGAGCAGTACTTC
-	-	TRBV21-1	TRBJ1-4	CASSKGLGNNWDREKLFF	TGTGCCAGCAGCAAGGGACTGGGGAATAATTGGGATAGGGAAAAACTGTTTTTT
-	-	TRBV2	TRBJ2-3	CATGATQYF	TGTGCCACCGGAGCTACGCAGTATTTT
-	TRBD1	TRBV18	TRBJ1-2	CASSPVDSGGYGYTF	TGTGCCAGCTCACCGGTCGATTCAGGGGGCTATGGCTACACCTTC
-	-	TRBV2	TRBJ2-7	CASSEVRRNSYEQYF	TGTGCCAGCAGTGAAGTCAGGCGAAATTCCTACGAGCAGTACTTC
-	-	TRBV28	TRBJ2-2	CASSLQGMNTGELFF	TGTGCCAGCAGCCTGCAGGGAATGAACACCGGGGAGCTGTTTTTT
-	-	TRBV4-1	TRBJ1-1	CASSVTGNTEAFF	TGCGCCAGCAGCGTTACAGGGAACACTGAAGCTTTCTTT
-	TRBD1	TRBV7-8	TRBJ1-2	CASSHRTGSGYTF	TGTGCCAGCAGCCACAGGACAGGGTCTGGCTACACCTTC
-	TRBD1	TRBV11-2	TRBJ2-2	CASYKVPRQGSTGELFF	TGTGCCAGCTACAAGGTCCCCCGACAGGGTAGCACCGGGGAGCTGTTTTTT
-	TRBD1	TRBV5-5	TRBJ2-1	CASSDSGTGKKFF	TGTGCCAGCAGCGATTCCGGGACAGGGAAGAAGTTCTTC
-	TRBD1	TRBV11-2	TRBJ2-7	CASSLGQGWSEQYF	TGTGCCAGCAGCCTCGGACAGGGATGGAGCGAGCAGTACTTC
-	TRBD1	TRBV7-3	TRBJ2-2	CASRTTGGTGELFF	TGTGCCAGCAGGACGACAGGGGGTACCGGGGAGCTGTTTTTT
-	-	TRBV7-3	TRBJ2-1	CASSRPGQDYNEQFF	TGTGCCAGCAGCAGACCGGGACAAGACTACAATGAGCAGTTCTTC
-	-	TRBV18	TRBJ1-1	CASSTGNTEAFF	TGTGCCAGCTCAACGGGGAACACTGAAGCTTTCTTT
-	-	TRBV6-2/TRBV6-3	TRBJ2-3	CASSWRTATDTQYF	TGTGCCAGCAGTTGGAGGACAGCTACAGATACGCAGTATTTT
once	TRBD2	TRBV24-1	TRBJ2-3	CATSELAGGPTDTQYF	TGTGCCACCAGTGAGTTAGCGGGAGGGCCAACAGATACGCAGTATTTT
few	TRBD1	TRBV19	TRBJ1-1	CASIDGQGPTEAFF	TGTGCCAGTATCGATGGACAGGGTCCCACTGAAGCTTTCTTT
-	TRBD1	TRBV20-1	TRBJ1-2	CSASYLGTGPYGYTF	TGCAGTGCTAGTTATCTCGGGACAGGGCCCTACGGCTACACCTTC
-	TRBD2	TRBV5-4	TRBJ2-3	CASSKDRLLAGIDTQYF	TGTGCCAGCAGTAAAGACAGGTTACTAGCGGGAATCGATACGCAGTATTTT
-	TRBD1	TRBV11-2	TRBJ1-2	CASSLARTGFEGYTF	TGTGCCAGCAGCTTAGCGAGGACAGGGTTCGAGGGCTACACCTTC